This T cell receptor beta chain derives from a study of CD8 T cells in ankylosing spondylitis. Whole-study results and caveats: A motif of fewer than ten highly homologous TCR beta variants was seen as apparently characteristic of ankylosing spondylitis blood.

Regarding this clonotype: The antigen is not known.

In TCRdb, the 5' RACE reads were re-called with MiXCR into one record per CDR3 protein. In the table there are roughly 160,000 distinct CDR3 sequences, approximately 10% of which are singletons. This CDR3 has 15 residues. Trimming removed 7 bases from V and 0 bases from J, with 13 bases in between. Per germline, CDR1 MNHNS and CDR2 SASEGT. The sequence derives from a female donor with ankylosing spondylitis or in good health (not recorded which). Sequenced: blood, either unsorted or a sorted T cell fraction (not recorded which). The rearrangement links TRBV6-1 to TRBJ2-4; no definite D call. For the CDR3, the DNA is TGTGCCAGCACCACAGAACTTCTAGCCAAAAACATTCAGTACTTC. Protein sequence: CASTTELLAKNIQYF.